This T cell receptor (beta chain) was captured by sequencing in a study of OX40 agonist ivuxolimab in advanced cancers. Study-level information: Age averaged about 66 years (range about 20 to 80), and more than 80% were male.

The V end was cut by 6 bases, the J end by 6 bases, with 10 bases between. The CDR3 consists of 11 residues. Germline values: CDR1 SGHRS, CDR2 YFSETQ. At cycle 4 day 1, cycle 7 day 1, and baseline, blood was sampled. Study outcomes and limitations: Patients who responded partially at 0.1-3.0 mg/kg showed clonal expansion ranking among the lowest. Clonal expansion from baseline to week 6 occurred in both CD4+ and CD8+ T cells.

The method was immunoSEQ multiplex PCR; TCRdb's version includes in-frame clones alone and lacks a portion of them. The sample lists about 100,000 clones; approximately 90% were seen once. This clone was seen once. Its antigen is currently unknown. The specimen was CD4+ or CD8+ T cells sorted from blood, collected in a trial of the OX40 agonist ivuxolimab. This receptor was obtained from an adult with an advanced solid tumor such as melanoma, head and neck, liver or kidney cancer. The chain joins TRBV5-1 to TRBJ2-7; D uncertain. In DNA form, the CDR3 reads TGCGCCAGCACGCTCCTCGGCGAGCAGTACTTC. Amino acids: CASTLLGEQYF.